This entry is about one TCR beta chain. These data are taken from a study of blood T cell repertoires in COVID-19. The overall study: There were acute and convalescent COVID-19 samples, and they came from the United States, Italy and Spain. PBMCs, B-cell-depleted T cells, or T cells provided the cDNA or gDNA that made up the material.

Authors' analysis steps: Amplification of reference gene primers was used by the study to estimate nucleated cell counts. TCRdb's table, derived via immunoSEQ multiplex PCR, lists solely in-frame clones and lacks some. The DNA was the basis for D and trimming; V, J and clone size are from that table. The data contain hundreds of thousands of clones, 85% of them singletons. Trimming took off 4 bases at V and 0 bases at J, with 7 bases between the two ends. Germline values: CDR1 PRHDT, CDR2 FYEKMQ (reference sequence). The CDR3 covers 13 residues. The gene calls are TRBV13 and TRBJ2-7; D gene unclear. This TCR derives from a human donor in a cohort sampled during active COVID-19. Input material: peripheral blood. The CDR3: CASSYNPSYEQYF. The CDR3 bases are TGTGCCAGCAGCTACAACCCCTCCTACGAGCAGTACTTC.